In this sample, the clone carrying this TCR beta chain turned up a few times. The sample is drawn from a study of T cell repertoires in cytomegalovirus infection. Study-level information: An indication of both CMV infection and matching HLA type came from public TCR beta signatures.

TCRdb used MiXCR to reprocess the reads, holding one entry per CDR3 protein. Of 200,000 to 300,000 distinct CDR3 sequences listed, 12% are singletons. The CDR3 contains 16 residues. CDR1 and CDR2 (germline): SQVTM, ANQGSEA. The V and J ends lost 2 bases and 6 bases, in that order; junction bases with no gene match: 7. This receptor was taken from a human donor in good health (CMV status not recorded). Some clones in this sample may be carry-over from other donors' samples. The genes are TRBV29-1 and TRBJ2-2; 12 positions match TRBD1. The source material was PBMCs. CDR3 bases: TGCAGCGTTGAAAAATTGGGGACAGGGGGCCCCGGGGAGCTGTTTTTT. Translating it yields CSVEKLGTGGPGELFF.